This note documents a single T cell receptor (beta chain) sequence. These data come from a study of control samples from healthy donors and cancer patients. Method: immunoSEQ multiplex PCR; TCRdb's copy keeps in-frame clones and lacks some. Of over 150,000 clones in the sample, nearly 96% were seen once. The source of this sequence is a woman in her thirties in good health. Sequencing used blood.

This CDR3 reads CASSKDSSYEQYF. In nucleotides, the CDR3 is TGCGCCAGCAGCAAAGACTCTAGCTACGAGCAGTACTTC. The J gene is TRBJ2-7, the V gene TRBV5-1; no firm D call. The CDR3 extends over 13 amino acids. Trimming cost V 4 bases and J 3 bases, with 11 bases left between them. From germline, CDR1 is SGHRS and CDR2 YFSETQ.